Sequencing of this TCR beta chain was carried out in a study of blood T cell repertoires in COVID-19. Points on this clone: The germline gene is not matched at one end of the junction; a read error may be the cause.

Germline values: CDR1 SGHRS, CDR2 YFSETQ. CDR3 length equals 15 residues. As handled by the study authors: Nucleated cell number was recorded as an estimate derived from reference gene primer amplification. Measured with immunoSEQ multiplex PCR; TCRdb has only the in-frame clones, and not every one. V, J and clone size derive from that table, while D and trimming were established from the DNA sequence. This sample has 50,000 to 65,000 clones; over 60% occur once, and the top ten carry about 5%. During active infection, Seattle patients enrolled and were then monitored through disease. The clonotype originates from a woman in her seventies with COVID-19, enrolled during active disease. The J gene is TRBJ2-3, the V gene TRBV5-1; TRBD2 agrees at 9 bases. The sequenced material came from peripheral blood. This chain's CDR3 is CASGLTSGSTDTQYF. The CDR3 DNA reads TGCGCCAGCGGCTTGACTAGCGGAAGCACAGATACGCAGTATTTT.